These T cell receptor beta chains were read from a single sample in a study of radiotherapy plus CTLA-4 blockade in lung cancer. The method was immunoSEQ multiplex PCR; TCRdb's version includes in-frame clones alone and lacks a portion of them. The table shows about 45,000 clones, with 73% occurring only once. Sample: peripheral blood, taken from a patient treated with radiotherapy plus ipilimumab. The receptors derive from a human donor with non-small cell lung cancer who had a complete response to radiotherapy plus ipilimumab. CDR3s include the opening cysteine and the closing phenylalanine or tryptophan. Rows give clone size only sometimes, using once, few, many, or a class for an expanded clone.

clone_size	v_call	j_call	cdr3_aa
NA	TRBV4-1	NA	CASSPLGSLGGYEQYF
NA	TRBV5-1	TRBJ2-1	CASSPVRGTSWEQFF
few	TRBV7-9	TRBJ2-1	CASSGGDKVSVF
once	TRBV30	TRBJ2-1	CAWSRLAGVSHNNEQFF
NA	TRBV19	TRBJ1-1	CASSMVRGGTEAFF
NA	TRBV18	TRBJ2-7	CASSPTRTSRYEQYF
NA	TRBV7-2	TRBJ2-3	CASSKSQRGVRTDTQYF
NA	TRBV6-1	TRBJ1-5	CASSTTGYSGPQHF
few	TRBV19	TRBJ1-5	CASTEDRSHNQPQHF
NA	TRBV28	TRBJ1-2	CASSLSSPANYGYTF
NA	TRBV27	TRBJ2-2	CASSLYGQGGTGELFF
NA	TRBV19	TRBJ1-2	CASSMRDRRNYGYTF
NA	TRBV28	TRBJ1-2	CASGQALYGYTF
once	TRBV4-1	TRBJ1-1	CASSPLGTANWDTEAFF
NA	TRBV10-3	TRBJ1-3	CAISPTEYVSGNTIYF
NA	TRBV5-1	TRBJ1-2	CASSYTQGYYGYTF
NA	TRBV7-9	TRBJ2-3	CASSSGQGTDTQYF
NA	TRBV6-6	TRBJ2-3	CASSYGQLTDTQYF
NA	TRBV6-1	TRBJ1-5	CASSEVAGAVNQPQHF
NA	TRBV7-2	TRBJ2-7	CASSFAPGSYEQYF
NA	TRBV7-2	TRBJ2-7	CASSFRYEQYF
NA	TRBV6-1	TRBJ1-2	CASSEAGSYGCTF
NA	TRBV7-3	TRBJ2-1	CASSLMSATSGRASYNEQFF
NA	TRBV30	TRBJ1-6	CAWKSSRGSPLHF
few	TRBV5-5	TRBJ1-6	CASSYSDRLRSNSPLHF
few	TRBV7-9	TRBJ2-5	CASKPVGRGSQETQYF